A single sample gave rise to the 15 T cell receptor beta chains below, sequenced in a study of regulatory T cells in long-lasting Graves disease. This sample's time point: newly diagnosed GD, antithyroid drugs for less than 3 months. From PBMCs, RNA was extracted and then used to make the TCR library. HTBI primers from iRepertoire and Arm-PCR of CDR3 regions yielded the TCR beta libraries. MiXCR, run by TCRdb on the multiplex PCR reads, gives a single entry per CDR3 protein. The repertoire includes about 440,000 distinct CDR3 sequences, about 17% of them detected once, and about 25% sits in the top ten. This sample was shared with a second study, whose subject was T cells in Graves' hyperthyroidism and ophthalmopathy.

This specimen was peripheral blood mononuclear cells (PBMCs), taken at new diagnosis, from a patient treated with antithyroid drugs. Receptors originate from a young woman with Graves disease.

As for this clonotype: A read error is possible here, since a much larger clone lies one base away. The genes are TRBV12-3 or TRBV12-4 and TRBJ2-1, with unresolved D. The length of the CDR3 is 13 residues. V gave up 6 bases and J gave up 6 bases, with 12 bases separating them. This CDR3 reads CASSQARFNEQFF. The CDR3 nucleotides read TGTGCCAGCAGCCAGGCTAGGTTCAATGAGCAGTTCTTC.

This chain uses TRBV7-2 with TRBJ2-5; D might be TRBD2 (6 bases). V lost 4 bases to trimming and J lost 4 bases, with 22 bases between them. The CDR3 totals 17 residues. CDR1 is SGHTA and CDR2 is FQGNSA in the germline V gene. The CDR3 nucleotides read TGTGCCAGCAGCTGGCCCTTAGTGGGAGGTCTTAGAGAGACCCAGTACTTC. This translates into CASSWPLVGGLRETQYF.

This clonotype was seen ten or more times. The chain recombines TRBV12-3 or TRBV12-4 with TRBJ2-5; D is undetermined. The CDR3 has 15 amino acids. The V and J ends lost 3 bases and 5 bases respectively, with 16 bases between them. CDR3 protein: CASSFGASKVETQYF. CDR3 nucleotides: TGTGCCAGCAGTTTTGGAGCTTCCAAGGTGGAGACCCAGTACTTC.

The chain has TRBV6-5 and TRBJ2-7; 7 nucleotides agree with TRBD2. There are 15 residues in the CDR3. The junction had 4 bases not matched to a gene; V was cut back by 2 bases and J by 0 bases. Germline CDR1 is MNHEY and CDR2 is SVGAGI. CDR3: CASSYGAGASYEQYF. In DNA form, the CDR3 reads TGTGCCAGCAGTTACGGGGCGGGAGCCTCCTACGAGCAGTACTTC.

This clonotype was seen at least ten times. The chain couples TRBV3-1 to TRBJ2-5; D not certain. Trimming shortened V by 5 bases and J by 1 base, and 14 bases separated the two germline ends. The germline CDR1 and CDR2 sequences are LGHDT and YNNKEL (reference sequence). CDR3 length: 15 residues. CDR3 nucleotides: TGTGCCAGCAGCAACCTGTTTGCGGCCCAAGAGACCCAGTACTTC. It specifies CASSNLFAAQETQYF.

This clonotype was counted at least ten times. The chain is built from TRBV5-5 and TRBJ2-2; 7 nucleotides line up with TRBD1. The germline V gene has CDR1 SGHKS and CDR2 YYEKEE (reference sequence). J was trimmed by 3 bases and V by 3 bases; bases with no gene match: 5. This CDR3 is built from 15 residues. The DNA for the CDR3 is TGTGCCAGCAGCTACACAGGGGCCGACACCGGGGAGCTGTTTTTT. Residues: CASSYTGADTGELFF.

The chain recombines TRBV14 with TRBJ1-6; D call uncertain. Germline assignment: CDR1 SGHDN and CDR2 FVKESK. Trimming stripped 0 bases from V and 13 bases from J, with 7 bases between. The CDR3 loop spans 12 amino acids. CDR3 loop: CASSQEGLPLHF. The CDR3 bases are TGTGCCAGCAGCCAAGAAGGTCTTCCCCTCCACTTT.

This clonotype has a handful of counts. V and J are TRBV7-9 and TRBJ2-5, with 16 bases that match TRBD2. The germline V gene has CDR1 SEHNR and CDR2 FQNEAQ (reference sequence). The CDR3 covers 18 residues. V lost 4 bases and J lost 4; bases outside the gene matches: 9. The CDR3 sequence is CASSSGTSGRAVGETQYF. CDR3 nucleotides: TGTGCCAGCAGCTCGGGGACTAGCGGGAGGGCCGTCGGAGAGACCCAGTACTTC.

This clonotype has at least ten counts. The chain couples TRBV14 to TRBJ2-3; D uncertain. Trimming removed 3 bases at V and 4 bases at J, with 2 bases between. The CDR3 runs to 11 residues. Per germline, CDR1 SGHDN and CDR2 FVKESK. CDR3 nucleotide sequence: TGTGCCAGCAGCCACGCAGATACGCAGTATTTT. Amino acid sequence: CASSHADTQYF.

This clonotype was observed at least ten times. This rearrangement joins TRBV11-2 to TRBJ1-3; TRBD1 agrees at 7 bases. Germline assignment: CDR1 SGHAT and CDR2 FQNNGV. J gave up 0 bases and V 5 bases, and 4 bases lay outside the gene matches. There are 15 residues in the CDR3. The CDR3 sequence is CASSRGQASGNTIYF. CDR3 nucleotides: TGTGCCAGCAGCCGAGGACAGGCCTCTGGAAACACCATATATTTT.

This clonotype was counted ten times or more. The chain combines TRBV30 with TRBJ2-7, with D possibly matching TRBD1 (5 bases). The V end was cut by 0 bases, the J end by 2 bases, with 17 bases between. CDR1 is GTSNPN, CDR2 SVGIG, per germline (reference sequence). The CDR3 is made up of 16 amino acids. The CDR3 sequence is CAWSVQVWVPTYEQYF. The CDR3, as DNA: TGTGCCTGGAGTGTACAGGTTTGGGTCCCCACCTACGAGCAGTACTTC.

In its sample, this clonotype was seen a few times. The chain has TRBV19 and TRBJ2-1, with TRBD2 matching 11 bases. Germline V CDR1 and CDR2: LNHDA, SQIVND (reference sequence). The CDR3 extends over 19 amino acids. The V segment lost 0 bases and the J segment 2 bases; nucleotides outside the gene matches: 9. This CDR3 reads CASSIEGTSGVLAYNEQFF. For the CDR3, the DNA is TGTGCCAGTAGTATAGAGGGGACTAGCGGTGTACTAGCCTACAATGAGCAGTTCTTC.

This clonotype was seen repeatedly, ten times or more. The CDR3 reads CASSQGTSGIRTFGNEQFF. The CDR3 DNA reads TGTGCCAGCAGCCAGGGGACTAGCGGGATAAGAACCTTTGGCAATGAGCAGTTCTTC. V gene TRBV7-3 combines with J gene TRBJ2-1; the match to TRBD2 covers 13 bases. The V gene's germline CDR1 is SGHTA and CDR2 FQGTGA. The CDR3 contains 19 residues. Trimming cost V 5 bases and J 6 bases; bases outside gene matches: 16.

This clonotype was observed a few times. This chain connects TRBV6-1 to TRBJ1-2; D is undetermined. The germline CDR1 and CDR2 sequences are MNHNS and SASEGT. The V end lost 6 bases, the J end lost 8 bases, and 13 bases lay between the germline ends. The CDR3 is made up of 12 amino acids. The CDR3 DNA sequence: TGTGCCAGCAGGGTGGAAGCGCGCGGCTACACCTTC. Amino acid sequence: CASRVEARGYTF.

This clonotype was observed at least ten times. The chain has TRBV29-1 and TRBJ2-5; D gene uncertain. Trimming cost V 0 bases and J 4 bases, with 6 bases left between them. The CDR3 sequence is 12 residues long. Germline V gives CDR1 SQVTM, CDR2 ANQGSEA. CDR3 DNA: TGCAGCGTTGAAGAGGGGTTAGAGACCCAGTACTTC. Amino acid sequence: CSVEEGLETQYF.